The clone carrying this TCR beta chain was detected ten times or more. Its matching antigen is unknown. The data originate from a study of neurological immune-mediated disorders. Whole-study results and caveats: Across subjects, expanded clones had no CDR3 amino acid sequences in common, pointing to private repertoires in all groups.

The unsorted libraries were generated from a total of 2 million PBMCs, which had been stored in RNAlater at -80 C. Germline assignment: CDR1 KGHSH and CDR2 LQKENI. V lost 2 bases, J lost 4 bases, and 6 bases lay in between. CDR3 length: 13 amino acids. One entry per CDR3 protein results from TCRdb running MiXCR on the 5' RACE reads. Here the sample spans under 85,000 distinct CDR3 sequences, about a tenth being singletons. The receptor's source is a man aged 40-50 years in good health. V gene TRBV18 combines with J gene TRBJ1-5; D uncertain. Input material: PBMCs. The CDR3 DNA follows: TGTGCCAGCTCACCAACCGATAATCAGCCCCAGCATTTT. Translation: CASSPTDNQPQHF.